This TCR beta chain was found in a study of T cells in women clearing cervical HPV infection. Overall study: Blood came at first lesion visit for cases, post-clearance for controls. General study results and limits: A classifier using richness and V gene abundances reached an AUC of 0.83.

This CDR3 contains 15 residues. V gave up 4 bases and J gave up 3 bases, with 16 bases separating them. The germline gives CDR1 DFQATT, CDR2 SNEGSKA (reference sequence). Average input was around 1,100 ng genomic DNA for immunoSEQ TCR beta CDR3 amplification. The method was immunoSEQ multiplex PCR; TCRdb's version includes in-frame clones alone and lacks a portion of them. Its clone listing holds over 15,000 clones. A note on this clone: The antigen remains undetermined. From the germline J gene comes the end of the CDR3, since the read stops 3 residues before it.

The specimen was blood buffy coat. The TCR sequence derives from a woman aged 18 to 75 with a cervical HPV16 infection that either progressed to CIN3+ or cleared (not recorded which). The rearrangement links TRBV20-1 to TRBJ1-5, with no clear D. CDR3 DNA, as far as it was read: TGCAGTGCTATCCAAGCCTCCTTCCCCAATCAGCCC. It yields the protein CSAIQASFPNQP. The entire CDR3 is CSAIQASFPNQPQHF.